These 6 T cell receptor delta chains came from one sample sequenced in a study of Vδ1+ human thymocytes (dated by TCRdb to 2016 to 2019). Broader findings and caveats from the paper: Thymic TRG and TRD repertoires appeared highly polyclonal with Gaussian CDR3 length distributions, unlike oligoclonal peripheral blood repertoires.

These receptors are not linked to any known antigen. The listed sequencing device is Illumina MiSeq. RNA extraction was carried out with the RNeasy mini kit, and reverse transcription was then done using Superscript III. CDR3 amplicons were generated by multiplex PCR with pooled V-gene forward primers and a constant-region reverse primer carrying Illumina adaptor overhangs. Clones were re-identified by TCRdb from the public reads with CATT, and rows with the same DNA were merged. In this sample the table shows roughly 76,000 delta-chain clones, approximately 34% of which occur a single time. The ten largest clones represent about 0.26% of the sample. Sample: Vdelta1+ gamma-delta thymocytes from the thymus. Sample cell subset or site, as interpreted from the label and publication: FACS-sorted CD3+ TCRalphabeta- TCRVdelta1+ TCRVdelta2- thymocytes. The origin of the receptors is a boy under three years old who had congenital heart surgery.

The chain recombines TRDV1 with TRDJ1, with 8 bases aligning to TRDD2. V was clipped by 4 bases and J by 7 bases; unmatched bases: 17. The length of the CDR3 is 17 residues. The germline V gene has CDR1 TSWWSYY and CDR2 QGS. The CDR3 region has the DNA TGTGCTCTTGGGGGTGGGCCTTCCTATATCCAGTTACTTAAACTCATCTTT. It specifies CALGGGPSYIQLLKLIF.

The gene calls are TRDV1 and TRDJ1, with D perhaps TRDD2 (6 bases). Germline assignment: CDR1 TSWWSYY and CDR2 QGS. V was cut by 2 bases and J by 0 bases, with 25 bases left in between. The CDR3 extends over 20 amino acids. The CDR3 reads CALGEVILPRTVLYTDKLIF. The CDR3 DNA is TGTGCTCTTGGGGAAGTCATCCTACCCCGTACTGTATTATACACCGATAAACTCATCTTT.

The chain joins TRDV1 to TRDJ1; D may match TRDD2 or TRDD3 (5 bases each). The CDR3 is 20 residues long. Germline V lookup: CDR1 TSWWSYY, CDR2 QGS. The V end lost 1 base, the J end lost 0 bases, and 24 bases lay between the germline ends. The CDR3 DNA is TGTGCTCTTGGGGAACCTTCCGCCCCTCCGAATACGCCGTACACCGATAAACTCATCTTT. Translation gives CALGEPSAPPNTPYTDKLIF.

A few counts support this clone. The J gene is TRDJ1, the V gene TRDV2; D is perhaps TRDD3 (5 bases). V lost 3 bases and J lost 0, with 10 bases in between. This CDR3 has 14 residues. The germline V gene has CDR1 GEAIGNYY and CDR2 EKD. The CDR3 nucleotides read TGTGCCTGTGACGGGGGCTGGGACACCGATAAACTCATCTTT. This encodes CACDGGWDTDKLIF.

V gene TRDV1 combines with J gene TRDJ1, with D perhaps TRDD3 (5 bases). V lost 2 bases, J lost 4 bases, and 26 bases lay in between. CDR1 is TSWWSYY, CDR2 QGS, per germline. This CDR3 is built from 19 residues. The CDR3 loop is CALGESPLSQPWGRDKLIF. CDR3 DNA: TGTGCTCTTGGGGAAAGCCCGCTATCCCAACCTTGGGGCCGCGATAAACTCATCTTT.

The table lists this clone with a few counts. This sequence joins TRDV1 and TRDJ1, with TRDD3 identical over 8 bases. The junction had 23 bases not matched to a gene; V was cut back by 0 bases and J by 2 bases. The length of the CDR3 is 22 residues. Germline V gene sequence: CDR1 TSWWSYY, CDR2 QGS. CDR3 nucleotides: TGTGCTCTTGGGGAACTTTTCTACGGGGTTGGGGGATTCGGGCCCCGAACCGATAAACTCATCTTT. Protein: CALGELFYGVGGFGPRTDKLIF.